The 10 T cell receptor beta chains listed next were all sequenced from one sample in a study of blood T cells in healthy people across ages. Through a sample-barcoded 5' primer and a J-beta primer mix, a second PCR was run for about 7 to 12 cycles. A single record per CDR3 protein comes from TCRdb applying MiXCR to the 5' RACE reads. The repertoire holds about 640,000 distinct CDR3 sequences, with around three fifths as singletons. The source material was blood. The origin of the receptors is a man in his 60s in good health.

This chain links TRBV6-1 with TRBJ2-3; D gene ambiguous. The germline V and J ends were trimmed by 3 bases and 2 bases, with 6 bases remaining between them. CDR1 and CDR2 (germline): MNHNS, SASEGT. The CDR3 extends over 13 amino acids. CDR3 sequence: CASSDPPTDTQYF. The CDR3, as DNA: TGTGCCAGCAGTGATCCCCCCACAGATACGCAGTATTTT.

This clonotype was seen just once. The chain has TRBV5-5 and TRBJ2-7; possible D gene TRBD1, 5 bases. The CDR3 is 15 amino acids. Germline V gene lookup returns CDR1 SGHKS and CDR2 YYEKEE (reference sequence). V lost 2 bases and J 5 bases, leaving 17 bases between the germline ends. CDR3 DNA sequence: TGTGCCAGCAGCTTTAGCACAGGAGTTTGGGACGAGCAGTACTTC. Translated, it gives CASSFSTGVWDEQYF.

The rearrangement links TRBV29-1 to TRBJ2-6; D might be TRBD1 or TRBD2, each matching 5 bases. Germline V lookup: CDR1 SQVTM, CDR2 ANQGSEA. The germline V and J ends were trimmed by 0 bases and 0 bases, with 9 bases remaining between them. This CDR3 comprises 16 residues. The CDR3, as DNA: TGCAGCGTTGAAGATTATGGGGGCTCTGGGGCCAACGTCCTGACTTTC. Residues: CSVEDYGGSGANVLTF.

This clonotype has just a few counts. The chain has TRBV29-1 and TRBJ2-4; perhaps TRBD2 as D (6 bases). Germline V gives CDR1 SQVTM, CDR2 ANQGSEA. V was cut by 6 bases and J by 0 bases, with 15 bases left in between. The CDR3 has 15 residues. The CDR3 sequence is CSVGDLWGAKNIQYF. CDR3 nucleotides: TGCAGCGTGGGGGACTTATGGGGAGCCAAAAACATTCAGTACTTC.

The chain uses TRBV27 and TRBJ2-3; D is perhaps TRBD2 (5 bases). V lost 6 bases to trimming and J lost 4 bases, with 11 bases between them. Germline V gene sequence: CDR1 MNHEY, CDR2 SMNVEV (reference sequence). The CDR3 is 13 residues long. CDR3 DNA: TGTGCCAGCAGCCGGTGGCGGGCAGATACGCAGTATTTT. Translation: CASSRWRADTQYF.

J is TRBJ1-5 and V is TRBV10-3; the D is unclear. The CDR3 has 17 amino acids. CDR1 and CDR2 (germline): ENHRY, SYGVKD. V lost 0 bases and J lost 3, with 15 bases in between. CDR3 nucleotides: TGTGCCATCAGTGAGTCGAAGGTTGGGAATTACAATCAGCCCCAGCATTTT. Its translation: CAISESKVGNYNQPQHF.

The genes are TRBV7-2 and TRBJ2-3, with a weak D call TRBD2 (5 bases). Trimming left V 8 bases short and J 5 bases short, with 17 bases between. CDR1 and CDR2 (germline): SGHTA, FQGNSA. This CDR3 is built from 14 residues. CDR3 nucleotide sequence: TGTGCCAGCGGCGCGGGCGGATCCCAAGATACGCAGTATTTT. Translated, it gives CASGAGGSQDTQYF.

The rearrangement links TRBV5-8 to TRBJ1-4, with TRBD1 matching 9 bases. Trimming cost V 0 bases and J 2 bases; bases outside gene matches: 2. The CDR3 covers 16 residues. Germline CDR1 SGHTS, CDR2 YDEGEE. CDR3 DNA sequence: TGTGCCAGCAGCTTGGGGACAGGGGATACTAATGAAAAACTGTTTTTT. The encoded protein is CASSLGTGDTNEKLFF.

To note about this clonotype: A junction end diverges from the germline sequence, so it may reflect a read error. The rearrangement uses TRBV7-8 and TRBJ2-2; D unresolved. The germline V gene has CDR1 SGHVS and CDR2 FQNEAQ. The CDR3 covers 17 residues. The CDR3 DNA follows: TGTGCCAGCAGCTCAGTATCGAGGCCCCGGAACACCTGGGAGCTGTTTTTT. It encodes CASSSVSRPRNTWELFF.

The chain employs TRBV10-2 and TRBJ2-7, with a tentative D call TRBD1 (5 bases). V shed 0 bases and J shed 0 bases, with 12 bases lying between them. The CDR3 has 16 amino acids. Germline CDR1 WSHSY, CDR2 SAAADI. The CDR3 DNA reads TGCGCCAGCAGTGAGTCCAATCAGGGTAACTCCTACGAGCAGTACTTC. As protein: CASSESNQGNSYEQYF.